This T cell receptor beta chain was profiled in a study of blood T cells in healthy people across ages. Germline loops: CDR1 SQVTM, CDR2 ANQGSEA. This CDR3 region has 13 residues. J lost 8 bases, V lost 4 bases, and 9 bases had no gene match. The table lists this clonotype with a few counts. The authors ran a second PCR of about 7 to 11 cycles using a sample-barcoded 5' primer and a J-beta primer mix. Each CDR3 protein gets one entry after TCRdb re-called the 5' RACE reads with MiXCR. The repertoire has about 800,000 distinct CDR3 sequences, 58% of them found once; the top ten carry around 20%. Each donor had roughly 10 milliliters of peripheral blood drawn.

Material: blood. The sequence came from a young man in good health. The rearrangement links TRBV29-1 to TRBJ1-1, with 8 bases lining up with TRBD1. Written as DNA, the CDR3 is TGCAGCGTTGTTGTAGGACAGGGAACCGAAGCTTTCTTT. Translating it yields CSVVVGQGTEAFF.